A selection of T cell receptor beta chains follows, all from one sample in a study of cytotoxic CD8 clonotypes in ibrutinib-treated CLL. The method was immunoSEQ multiplex PCR; TCRdb's version includes in-frame clones alone and lacks a portion of them. The repertoire includes about 160,000 clones, 81% of them detected once, and under 2.5% sits in the top ten. The sequences come from PBMCs, collected after 12 months of ibrutinib treatment. These receptors were taken from a human donor with chronic lymphocytic leukemia. CDR3s include the opening cysteine and the closing phenylalanine or tryptophan. D genes are given only for firm matches. Some rows have no size entry. The others give once, few or many, or a class for an expanded clone.

abundance,d_gene,j_gene,v_gene,CDR3aa,CDR3nt
NA,TRBD1,TRBJ1-4,TRBV7-9,CASRRLQGQSTNEKLFF,TGTGCCAGCCGGAGATTACAGGGGCAATCTACTAATGAAAAACTGTTTTTT
NA,NA,TRBJ1-6,TRBV6-9,CASSVVVGEERNNSPLHF,TGTGCCAGCAGTGTAGTTGTGGGGGAAGAGAGAAATAATTCACCCCTCCACTTT
NA,NA,TRBJ2-3,TRBV9,CASSVGPPPGADTQYF,TGTGCCAGCAGCGTAGGCCCCCCGCCGGGCGCAGATACGCAGTATTTT
NA,NA,TRBJ2-3,TRBV4-2,CASSQGAVTSTDTQYF,TGTGCCAGCAGCCAAGGGGCCGTGACTAGCACAGATACGCAGTATTTT
NA,NA,TRBJ2-7,TRBV5-1,CASSLSDWDEQYF,TGCGCCAGCAGCTTGAGTGACTGGGACGAGCAGTACTTC
few,TRBD1,TRBJ1-5,TRBV4-2,CASSRTTPRQGSNQPQHF,TGTGCCAGCAGCCGAACCACACCGCGACAGGGTTCGAATCAGCCCCAGCATTTT
few,TRBD2,TRBJ2-1,TRBV4-3,CASSQRTSGGYGDNEQFF,TGCGCCAGCAGCCAAAGGACTAGCGGGGGATACGGAGACAATGAGCAGTTCTTC
NA,NA,TRBJ2-2,TRBV7-2,CASSAYTGELFF,TGTGCCAGCAGCGCATACACCGGGGAGCTGTTTTTT
NA,NA,TRBJ2-7,TRBV28,CASSFGLTGSYEQYF,TGTGCCAGCAGTTTTGGGTTGACAGGATCCTACGAGCAGTACTTC
NA,NA,TRBJ1-6,TRBV28,CAIPEGSSYNSPLHF,TGTGCCATCCCGGAGGGGAGCTCCTATAATTCACCCCTCCACTTT